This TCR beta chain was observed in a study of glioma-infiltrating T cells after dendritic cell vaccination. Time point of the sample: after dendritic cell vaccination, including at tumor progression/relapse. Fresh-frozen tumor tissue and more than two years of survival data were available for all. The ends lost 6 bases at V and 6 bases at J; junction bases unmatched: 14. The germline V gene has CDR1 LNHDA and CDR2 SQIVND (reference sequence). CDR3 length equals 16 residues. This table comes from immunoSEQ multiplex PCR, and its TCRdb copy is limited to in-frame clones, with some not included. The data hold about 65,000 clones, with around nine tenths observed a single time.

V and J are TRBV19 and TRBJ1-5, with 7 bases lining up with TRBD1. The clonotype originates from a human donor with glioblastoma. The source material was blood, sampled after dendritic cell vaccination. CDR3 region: CASRNPTGAASQPQHF. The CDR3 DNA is TGTGCCAGTAGGAACCCTACAGGGGCGGCGAGTCAGCCCCAGCATTTT.